This TCR beta chain was captured by sequencing in a study of blood T cell repertoires in COVID-19. Across the study: Acute and convalescent COVID-19 specimens originated in the United States, Italy and Spain. PBMCs, B-cell-depleted T cells, or T cells were the source of the cDNA or gDNA that made up the material.

Original data processing: It was from reference gene primer amplification that nucleated cell counts were estimated. The method was immunoSEQ multiplex PCR; TCRdb's version includes in-frame clones alone and lacks a portion of them. V and J calls and clone size are those listed in that table; D and trimming were worked out from the DNA. The repertoire holds about 430,000 clones, with about 87% as singletons. The CDR3 extends over 14 amino acids. From germline, CDR1 is SGHAT and CDR2 FQNNGV. The V and J ends lost 4 bases and 7 bases, in that order; junction bases with no gene match: 5. While infection was still active, Seattle patients were enrolled and then followed longitudinally.

V gene TRBV11-2 combines with J gene TRBJ1-5; TRBD1 matches at 9 bases. The clonotype originates from a man aged 18-30 years with COVID-19, enrolled during active disease. Material: peripheral blood. CDR3 DNA: TGTGCCAGCAGCTCTACAGGGGGCGGGCAGCCCCAGCATTTT. Translated, it gives CASSSTGGGQPQHF. The whole variable domain, filled in from reference TRBV11-2 and TRBJ1-5, reads EAGVAQSPRYKIIEKRQSVAFWCNPISGHATLYWYQQILGQGPKLLIQFQNNGVVDDSQLPKDRFSAERLKGVDSTLKIQPAKLEDSAVYLCASSSTGGGQPQHFGDGTRLSIL.